This entry lists 8 T cell receptor beta chains sequenced from one sample in a study of cytomegalovirus exposure and HLA in healthy donors. Profiling relied on immunoSEQ multiplex PCR, and the TCRdb table lists in-frame clones only, not all of them. The data hold some 180,000 clones, with about 81% observed a single time. Sample: PBMCs. Source of these receptors: a young woman in good health and CMV-seronegative.

This chain joins TRBV30 and TRBJ1-4; D may be TRBD1 (5 bases). V was pared by 2 bases and J by 8 bases, with 18 bases between. The CDR3 covers 15 residues. Looked up from germline, CDR1 is GTSNPN and CDR2 is SVGIG (reference sequence). Here the CDR3 reads CAWSPRRGNGEKLFF. Written as DNA, the CDR3 is TGTGCCTGGAGTCCAAGGAGGGGAAATGGAGAAAAACTGTTTTTT.

This clone turned up a few times. The chain is built from TRBV5-1 and TRBJ2-2, with 12 nucleotides matching TRBD2. CDR3 length equals 18 residues. The junction had 5 bases not matched to a gene; V was cut back by 2 bases and J by 0 bases. Germline V gives CDR1 SGHRS, CDR2 YFSETQ. Here the CDR3 DNA reads TGCGCCAGCAGCTTAAGTCTAGCGGGAGGGCCGAACACCGGGGAGCTGTTTTTT. This codes for CASSLSLAGGPNTGELFF.

This clone is a singleton in its sample. The rearrangement joins TRBV19 to TRBJ2-6; TRBD2 matches 7 bases. The ends lost 3 bases at V and 2 bases at J; junction bases unmatched: 1. CDR3 size: 15 residues. From germline, CDR1 is LNHDA and CDR2 SQIVND (reference sequence). The CDR3 DNA sequence: TGTGCCAGTAGTATGGGAGGGGCTGGGGCCAACGTCCTGACTTTC. As protein: CASSMGGAGANVLTF. Drawing the rest from reference TRBV19 and TRBJ2-6, the complete variable domain is DGGITQSPKYLFRKEGQNVTLSCEQNLNHDAMYWYRQDPGQGLRLIYYSQIVNDFQKGDIAEGYSVSREKKESFPLTVTSAQKNPTAFYLCASSMGGAGANVLTFGAGSRLTVL.

The chain employs TRBV6-5 and TRBJ2-3, with 11 bases aligning to TRBD2. In germline, CDR1 is MNHEY, CDR2 SVGAGI. Trimming took 0 bases from V and 2 from J; bases not matched to a gene: 1. This CDR3 region has 16 residues. CDR3 in DNA: TGTGCCAGCAGTTACTCGACTAGCGGGGTCACAGATACGCAGTATTTT. This gives the protein CASSYSTSGVTDTQYF.

The V call is TRBV19, the J call TRBJ2-7; 10 bases agree with TRBD2. The CDR3 has 15 residues. V dropped 6 bases and J dropped 2; count of bases not matched to a gene: 7. The germline gives CDR1 LNHDA, CDR2 SQIVND (reference sequence). As DNA, the CDR3 is TGTGCCAGTAGAAGCCCTAGCGGGAGTACCTACGAGCAGTACTTC. Translating it yields CASRSPSGSTYEQYF.

This clone occurred a few times. This chain uses TRBV28 with TRBJ1-5, with D unresolved. V was trimmed by 5 bases and J by 6 bases, leaving 8 bases between them. The V gene's germline CDR1 is MDHEN and CDR2 SYDVKM. The CDR3 is 12 residues long. CDR3 amino acids: CASSPYSQPQHF. For the CDR3, the DNA is TGTGCCAGCAGTCCCTACAGTCAGCCCCAGCATTTT.

The chain has TRBV18 and TRBJ1-2, with 9 bases matching TRBD1. With 3 bases clipped from V and 8 bases from J, the junction kept 13 bases outside the gene matches. The CDR3 contains 16 residues. The germline V gene has CDR1 KGHSH and CDR2 LQKENI. In DNA, the CDR3 is TGTGCCAGCTCACCGGATTCGGGACAGGGTCCCGGCGGCTACACCTTC. The encoded protein is CASSPDSGQGPGGYTF.

The chain links TRBV5-5 to TRBJ1-2; the D gene is possibly TRBD1 (6 bases). Germline lookup yields CDR1 SGHKS and CDR2 YYEKEE (reference sequence). The CDR3 is made up of 15 amino acids. Trimming removed 6 bases from V and 2 bases from J, with 17 bases in between. CDR3 nucleotides: TGTGCCAGCAATGGGCGGGGGGCGGTAAACTATGGCTACACCTTC. Its translation: CASNGRGAVNYGYTF.